This T cell receptor beta chain derives from a study of Ad26.COV2.S vaccination and SARS-CoV-2 variants. The study, taken as a whole, reports: CD8+ and CD4+ T cells specific for spike reportedly responded with substantial breadth after vaccination. Assessments of TCR breadth and depth may have underestimated the total T cell responses.

The repertoire was sequenced with immunoSEQ multiplex PCR; TCRdb's copy has only in-frame clones and lacks some. The sample includes about half a million clones, roughly nine tenths of them seen just once. Indicated treatment: some 20 received Ad26.COV2.S at low or high dose, single or two shots; roughly five received placebo; per-sample allocation not given. Each sample was drawn 63 days after the first injection (of vaccine or placebo). It was an adult aged 18-55 years in Boston who was the donor. Turning to this clone: Antigen unknown.

The CDR3 is 14 residues long. V was trimmed by 4 bases and J by 2 bases, leaving 13 bases between them. Germline lookup yields CDR1 SGDLS and CDR2 YYNGEE. Sequences were derived from peripheral blood, sampled in a trial of Ad26.COV2.S vaccine versus placebo. This receptor was taken from a person between 18 and 60 years old who received the Ad26.COV2.S COVID-19 vaccine or a placebo. The chain links TRBV9 to TRBJ2-7, with D possibly being TRBD2 (5 bases). The CDR3 sequence is CASSPTTEAYEQYF. In DNA, the CDR3 is TGTGCCAGCAGCCCCACGACGGAGGCCTACGAGCAGTACTTC.